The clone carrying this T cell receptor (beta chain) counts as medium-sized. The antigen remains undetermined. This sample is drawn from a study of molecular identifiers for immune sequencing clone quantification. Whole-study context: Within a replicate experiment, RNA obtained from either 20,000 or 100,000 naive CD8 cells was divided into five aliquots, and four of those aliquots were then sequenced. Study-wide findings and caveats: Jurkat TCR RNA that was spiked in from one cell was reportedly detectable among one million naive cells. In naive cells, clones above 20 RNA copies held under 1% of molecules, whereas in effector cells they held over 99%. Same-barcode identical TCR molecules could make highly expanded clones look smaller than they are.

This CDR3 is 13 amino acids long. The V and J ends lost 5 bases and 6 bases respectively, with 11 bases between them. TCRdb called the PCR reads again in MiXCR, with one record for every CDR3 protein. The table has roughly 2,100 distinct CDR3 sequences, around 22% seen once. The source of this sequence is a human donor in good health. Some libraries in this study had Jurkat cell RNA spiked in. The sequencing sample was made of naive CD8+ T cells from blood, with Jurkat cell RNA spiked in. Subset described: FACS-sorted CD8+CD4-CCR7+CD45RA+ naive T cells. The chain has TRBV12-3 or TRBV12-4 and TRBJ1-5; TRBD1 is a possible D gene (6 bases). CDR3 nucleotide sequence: TGTGCCAGCAGTCAACAGGGAATTCAGCCCCAGCATTTT. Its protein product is CASSQQGIQPQHF.